These T cell receptor beta chains were read from a single sample in a study of PD-1 blockade in classical Hodgkin lymphoma. TCRdb keeps only in-frame clones here, not all; method: immunoSEQ multiplex PCR. The top ten hold over 13% of the sample, which has 45,000 to 55,000 clones, about two thirds seen once. The sequences come from peripheral blood mononuclear cells (PBMCs), collected before the second cycle of nivolumab. These receptor sequences come from a human donor with classical Hodgkin lymphoma. Each CDR3 is given with its conserved first and last residue. A D gene is named only where the DNA matches it firmly. Clone size is not always given. Where it is, it says once, few, many or a class for expanded clones.

cdr3_length: 14
clone_size: many
j_call: TRBJ2-7
d_call: NA
v_call: TRBV6-6
cdr3_aa: CASIGYRSMDEQYF
cdr3_nt: TGTGCCAGCATAGGGTACAGGAGTATGGACGAGCAGTACTTC

cdr3_length: 13
clone_size: NA
j_call: TRBJ2-7
d_call: NA
v_call: TRBV6-5
cdr3_aa: CASRFSGSYEQYF
cdr3_nt: TGTGCCAGCAGATTTAGCGGCTCCTACGAGCAGTACTTC

cdr3_length: 15
clone_size: once
j_call: TRBJ2-7
d_call: NA
v_call: TRBV2
cdr3_aa: CASRFRLEFAYEQYF
cdr3_nt: TGTGCCAGCAGGTTTAGGCTCGAATTTGCCTACGAGCAGTACTTC

cdr3_length: 14
clone_size: NA
j_call: TRBJ2-1
d_call: TRBD1
v_call: TRBV6-5
cdr3_aa: CASAYRQGVSEQFF
cdr3_nt: TGTGCCAGCGCATATAGACAGGGGGTATCTGAGCAGTTCTTC

cdr3_length: 15
clone_size: few
j_call: TRBJ2-7
d_call: TRBD1
v_call: TRBV6-6
cdr3_aa: CASSYFQGASYEQYF
cdr3_nt: TGTGCCAGCAGTTACTTCCAGGGGGCCTCCTACGAGCAGTACTTC

cdr3_length: 15
clone_size: NA
j_call: TRBJ1-5
d_call: NA
v_call: TRBV10-3
cdr3_aa: CAISDQGNGNQPQHF
cdr3_nt: TGTGCCATCAGTGACCAGGGTAACGGCAATCAGCCCCAGCATTTT

cdr3_length: 10
clone_size: few
j_call: TRBJ1-1
d_call: NA
v_call: TRBV29-1
cdr3_aa: CSVGNTEAFF
cdr3_nt: TGCAGCGTTGGGAACACTGAAGCTTTCTTT

cdr3_length: 12
clone_size: NA
j_call: TRBJ2-5
d_call: NA
v_call: TRBV14
cdr3_aa: CASSQERAAQYF
cdr3_nt: TGTGCCAGCAGCCAAGAACGGGCGGCCCAGTACTTC

cdr3_length: 14
clone_size: NA
j_call: TRBJ1-4
d_call: NA
v_call: TRBV28
cdr3_aa: CASSLFGGNEKLFF
cdr3_nt: TGTGCCAGCAGTTTATTCGGGGGCAATGAAAAACTGTTTTTT

cdr3_length: 13
clone_size: NA
j_call: TRBJ1-1
d_call: NA
v_call: TRBV6-6
cdr3_aa: CASSLGPVAEAFF
cdr3_nt: TGTGCCAGCAGCCTCGGACCCGTCGCTGAAGCTTTCTTT

cdr3_length: 15
clone_size: NA
j_call: TRBJ1-5
d_call: NA
v_call: TRBV27
cdr3_aa: CASSSNPHDSQPQHF
cdr3_nt: TGTGCCAGCAGTTCCAACCCCCACGATAGTCAGCCCCAGCATTTT

cdr3_length: 14
clone_size: NA
j_call: TRBJ1-2
d_call: NA
v_call: TRBV28
cdr3_aa: CASSPPTESYGYTF
cdr3_nt: TGTGCCAGCAGTCCACCGACAGAGAGCTATGGCTACACCTTC

cdr3_length: 18
clone_size: NA
j_call: TRBJ2-2
d_call: NA
v_call: TRBV19
cdr3_aa: CASSIGGTVFLAGRELFF
cdr3_nt: TGTGCCAGTAGTATCGGGGGGACAGTTTTTCTAGCGGGCCGGGAGCTGTTTTTT

cdr3_length: 15
clone_size: NA
j_call: TRBJ1-5
d_call: TRBD1
v_call: TRBV7-6
cdr3_aa: CASSSGQGSNQPQHF
cdr3_nt: TGTGCCAGCAGCTCGGGACAGGGGAGCAATCAGCCCCAGCATTTT

cdr3_length: 13
clone_size: NA
j_call: TRBJ2-1
d_call: NA
v_call: TRBV7-2
cdr3_aa: CASSLVGRGEQFF
cdr3_nt: TGTGCCAGCAGCTTAGTCGGGCGCGGTGAGCAGTTCTTC

cdr3_length: 14
clone_size: NA
j_call: TRBJ2-2
d_call: NA
v_call: TRBV6-1
cdr3_aa: CASIVAGISGELFF
cdr3_nt: TGTGCCAGCATCGTCGCAGGTATAAGCGGGGAGCTGTTTTTT

cdr3_length: 14
clone_size: once
j_call: TRBJ2-7
d_call: NA
v_call: TRBV6-5
cdr3_aa: CASSTGTVPHEQYF
cdr3_nt: TGTGCCAGTTCAACCGGTACAGTGCCCCACGAGCAGTACTTC

cdr3_length: 15
clone_size: NA
j_call: TRBJ1-2
d_call: TRBD1
v_call: TRBV14
cdr3_aa: CASSQPGQGDYGYTF
cdr3_nt: TGTGCCAGCAGCCAACCCGGACAGGGGGACTATGGCTACACCTTC

cdr3_length: 16
clone_size: many
j_call: TRBJ2-3
d_call: TRBD2
v_call: TRBV5-4
cdr3_aa: CASSWGRAGDSDTQYF
cdr3_nt: TGTGCCAGCAGCTGGGGACGGGCGGGAGATTCAGATACGCAGTATTTT

cdr3_length: 15
clone_size: once
j_call: TRBJ1-1
d_call: TRBD1
v_call: TRBV6-9
cdr3_aa: CASTPVTGSQTEAFF
cdr3_nt: TGTGCCAGCACTCCCGTGACAGGGTCCCAAACTGAAGCTTTCTTT

cdr3_length: 13
clone_size: NA
j_call: TRBJ2-3
d_call: NA
v_call: TRBV19
cdr3_aa: CASSIRTTDTQYF
cdr3_nt: TGTGCCAGTAGTATAAGGACCACAGATACGCAGTATTTT

cdr3_length: 15
clone_size: few
j_call: TRBJ2-1
d_call: TRBD2
v_call: TRBV19
cdr3_aa: CASRVGAGGHNEQFF
cdr3_nt: TGTGCCAGTAGAGTGGGAGCGGGAGGTCACAATGAGCAGTTCTTC

cdr3_length: 17
clone_size: NA
j_call: TRBJ2-1
d_call: NA
v_call: TRBV7-9
cdr3_aa: CASSLPIGPPGLDEQFF
cdr3_nt: TGTGCCAGCAGTTTGCCCATTGGACCCCCGGGTTTGGATGAGCAGTTCTTC

cdr3_length: 16
clone_size: NA
j_call: TRBJ1-1
d_call: NA
v_call: TRBV11-2
cdr3_aa: CASSLVFVGADTEAFF
cdr3_nt: TGTGCCAGCAGCTTAGTGTTCGTGGGGGCAGACACTGAAGCTTTCTTT

cdr3_length: 15
clone_size: NA
j_call: TRBJ2-2
d_call: TRBD2
v_call: TRBV7-3
cdr3_aa: CASSKGSGTTGELFF
cdr3_nt: TGTGCCAGCAGCAAAGGGAGCGGGACGACCGGGGAGCTGTTTTTT

cdr3_length: 14
clone_size: NA
j_call: TRBJ1-3
d_call: TRBD1
v_call: TRBV6-6
cdr3_aa: CASSRTGTGNTIYF
cdr3_nt: TGTGCCAGCAGCCGGACAGGGACTGGAAACACCATATATTTT

cdr3_length: 14
clone_size: NA
j_call: TRBJ2-3
d_call: NA
v_call: TRBV28
cdr3_aa: CASTPGWGTDTQYF
cdr3_nt: TGTGCCAGCACCCCAGGGTGGGGAACAGATACGCAGTATTTT

cdr3_length: 14
clone_size: many
j_call: TRBJ1-1
d_call: TRBD1
v_call: TRBV19
cdr3_aa: CASSIGQGTNEAFF
cdr3_nt: TGTGCCAGTAGTATAGGACAGGGAACGAATGAAGCTTTCTTT

cdr3_length: 14
clone_size: few
j_call: TRBJ2-7
d_call: NA
v_call: TRBV6-6
cdr3_aa: CASNSRRSSYEQYF
cdr3_nt: TGTGCCAGCAATTCACGGCGGAGCTCCTACGAGCAGTACTTC

cdr3_length: 15
clone_size: NA
j_call: TRBJ1-1
d_call: NA
v_call: TRBV23-1
cdr3_aa: CASSQGRPKDTEAFF
cdr3_nt: TGCGCCAGCAGTCAGGGCAGGCCAAAGGACACTGAAGCTTTCTTT

cdr3_length: 22
clone_size: NA
j_call: TRBJ2-7
d_call: TRBD2
v_call: TRBV10-1
cdr3_aa: CASSESVVYGTSGRESSYEQYF
cdr3_nt: TGCGCCAGCAGTGAGTCGGTTGTATACGGGACTAGCGGGAGGGAATCCTCCTACGAGCAGTACTTC

cdr3_length: 10
clone_size: NA
j_call: TRBJ1-1
d_call: NA
v_call: TRBV29-1
cdr3_aa: CSVVFLEAFF
cdr3_nt: TGCAGCGTCGTTTTCTTAGAAGCTTTCTTT

cdr3_length: 14
clone_size: NA
j_call: TRBJ1-1
d_call: NA
v_call: TRBV7-9
cdr3_aa: CASSLEEVLAEAFF
cdr3_nt: TGTGCCAGCAGCTTAGAGGAGGTATTGGCCGAAGCTTTCTTT

cdr3_length: 15
clone_size: NA
j_call: TRBJ2-5
d_call: NA
v_call: TRBV11-2
cdr3_aa: CASSVTGRTRETQYF
cdr3_nt: TGTGCCAGCAGCGTTACAGGGAGAACGAGAGAGACCCAGTACTTC

cdr3_length: 16
clone_size: NA
j_call: TRBJ2-7
d_call: TRBD2
v_call: TRBV7-2
cdr3_aa: CASSLAPSGRGYEQYF
cdr3_nt: TGTGCCAGCAGCTTAGCTCCAAGCGGGAGGGGATACGAGCAGTACTTC

cdr3_length: 14
clone_size: NA
j_call: TRBJ1-2
d_call: TRBD1
v_call: TRBV30
cdr3_aa: CAWRTPGQLYGYTF
cdr3_nt: TGTGCCTGGAGGACCCCGGGACAGCTATATGGCTACACCTTC

cdr3_length: 11
clone_size: NA
j_call: TRBJ1-1
d_call: NA
v_call: TRBV27
cdr3_aa: CASGRNTEAFF
cdr3_nt: TGTGCCAGCGGCCGAAACACTGAAGCTTTCTTT

cdr3_length: 15
clone_size: NA
j_call: TRBJ2-7
d_call: NA
v_call: TRBV7-2
cdr3_aa: CASSLRGGSSYEQYF
cdr3_nt: TGTGCCAGCAGCTTAAGGGGGGGCAGCTCCTACGAGCAGTACTTC

cdr3_length: 16
clone_size: NA
j_call: TRBJ2-7
d_call: TRBD1
v_call: TRBV6-5
cdr3_aa: CASRYAGTARFYEQYF
cdr3_nt: TGTGCCAGCAGATACGCTGGGACAGCGAGATTCTACGAGCAGTACTTC

cdr3_length: 17
clone_size: NA
j_call: TRBJ2-6
d_call: NA
v_call: TRBV5-5
cdr3_aa: CASSLAQFLSGANVLTF
cdr3_nt: TGTGCCAGCAGCTTGGCTCAGTTCCTATCTGGGGCCAACGTCCTGACTTTC

cdr3_length: 14
clone_size: NA
j_call: TRBJ2-5
d_call: NA
v_call: TRBV9
cdr3_aa: CASSVGGGSETQYF
cdr3_nt: TGTGCCAGCAGCGTAGGTGGAGGTTCAGAGACCCAGTACTTC

cdr3_length: 13
clone_size: NA
j_call: TRBJ1-1
d_call: NA
v_call: TRBV19
cdr3_aa: CASSIGIDTEAFF
cdr3_nt: TGTGCCAGTAGTATAGGGATTGACACTGAAGCTTTCTTT

cdr3_length: 14
clone_size: NA
j_call: TRBJ2-2
d_call: NA
v_call: TRBV7-6
cdr3_aa: CASSFTRTTGELFF
cdr3_nt: TGTGCCAGCAGCTTCACTAGAACCACCGGGGAGCTGTTTTTT

cdr3_length: 13
clone_size: NA
j_call: TRBJ2-1
d_call: TRBD2
v_call: TRBV27
cdr3_aa: CASRLLALSEQFF
cdr3_nt: TGTGCCAGCAGGTTACTAGCGTTGAGTGAGCAGTTCTTC

cdr3_length: 12
clone_size: NA
j_call: TRBJ2-7
d_call: TRBD1
v_call: TRBV30
cdr3_aa: CAWSPGTAEQYF
cdr3_nt: TGTGCCTGGAGTCCCGGGACAGCCGAGCAGTACTTC

cdr3_length: 13
clone_size: NA
j_call: TRBJ1-1
d_call: NA
v_call: TRBV28
cdr3_aa: CASSLRVNTEAFF
cdr3_nt: TGTGCCAGCAGTTTACGGGTGAACACTGAAGCTTTCTTT

cdr3_length: 14
clone_size: few
j_call: TRBJ1-2
d_call: NA
v_call: TRBV5-1
cdr3_aa: CASSGRGSVYGYTF
cdr3_nt: TGCGCCAGCAGCGGGAGGGGTTCCGTTTATGGCTACACCTTC

cdr3_length: 14
clone_size: NA
j_call: TRBJ1-5
d_call: TRBD1
v_call: TRBV2
cdr3_aa: CASRLPGQPRPQHF
cdr3_nt: TGTGCCAGCAGACTTCCGGGACAGCCTCGACCCCAGCATTTT

cdr3_length: 16
clone_size: once
j_call: TRBJ1-3
d_call: TRBD1
v_call: TRBV7-3
cdr3_aa: CASSLMAGGSGNTIYF
cdr3_nt: TGTGCCAGCAGCTTAATGGCAGGGGGATCTGGAAACACCATATATTTT

cdr3_length: 16
clone_size: once
j_call: TRBJ2-5
d_call: NA
v_call: TRBV7-6
cdr3_aa: CASSLDDLVFQETQYF
cdr3_nt: TGTGCCAGCAGCTTAGATGATTTGGTATTCCAAGAGACCCAGTACTTC

cdr3_length: 13
clone_size: few
j_call: TRBJ1-3
d_call: TRBD1
v_call: TRBV5-6
cdr3_aa: CASSRDRGNTIYF
cdr3_nt: TGTGCCAGCAGCAGGGACAGGGGAAACACCATATATTTT

cdr3_length: 14
clone_size: NA
j_call: TRBJ1-2
d_call: NA
v_call: TRBV7-9
cdr3_aa: CASSLAVSNYGYTF
cdr3_nt: TGTGCCAGCAGCTTGGCGGTATCTAACTATGGCTACACCTTC

cdr3_length: 13
clone_size: few
j_call: TRBJ2-7
d_call: NA
v_call: TRBV11-2
cdr3_aa: CASSYKGEYEQYF
cdr3_nt: TGTGCCAGCAGTTACAAAGGGGAATACGAGCAGTACTTC

cdr3_length: 14
clone_size: NA
j_call: TRBJ2-7
d_call: NA
v_call: TRBV9
cdr3_aa: CASSPPGLMGEQYF
cdr3_nt: TGTGCCAGCAGCCCCCCGGGACTTATGGGCGAGCAGTACTTC

cdr3_length: 13
clone_size: NA
j_call: TRBJ2-1
d_call: NA
v_call: TRBV28
cdr3_aa: CASSLPSRNEQFF
cdr3_nt: TGTGCCAGCAGTTTGCCGTCGAGGAATGAGCAGTTCTTC

cdr3_length: 14
clone_size: NA
j_call: TRBJ2-5
d_call: NA
v_call: TRBV6-5
cdr3_aa: CASSAGNLQETQYF
cdr3_nt: TGTGCCAGCAGTGCCGGAAATCTACAAGAGACCCAGTACTTC

cdr3_length: 13
clone_size: medium-sized
j_call: TRBJ2-7
d_call: NA
v_call: TRBV7-6
cdr3_aa: CASSQTASYEQYF
cdr3_nt: TGTGCCAGCAGCCAGACAGCTTCCTACGAGCAGTACTTC

cdr3_length: 20
clone_size: few
j_call: TRBJ2-3
d_call: TRBD2
v_call: TRBV19
cdr3_aa: CASSRRGLAGEWISTDTQYF
cdr3_nt: TGTGCCAGTAGCCGGCGGGGACTAGCGGGAGAATGGATCAGCACAGATACGCAGTATTTT

cdr3_length: 16
clone_size: once
j_call: TRBJ1-2
d_call: TRBD1
v_call: TRBV19
cdr3_aa: CASSPGDRLLNYGYTF
cdr3_nt: TGTGCCAGTAGTCCGGGGGACAGATTACTGAACTATGGCTACACCTTC